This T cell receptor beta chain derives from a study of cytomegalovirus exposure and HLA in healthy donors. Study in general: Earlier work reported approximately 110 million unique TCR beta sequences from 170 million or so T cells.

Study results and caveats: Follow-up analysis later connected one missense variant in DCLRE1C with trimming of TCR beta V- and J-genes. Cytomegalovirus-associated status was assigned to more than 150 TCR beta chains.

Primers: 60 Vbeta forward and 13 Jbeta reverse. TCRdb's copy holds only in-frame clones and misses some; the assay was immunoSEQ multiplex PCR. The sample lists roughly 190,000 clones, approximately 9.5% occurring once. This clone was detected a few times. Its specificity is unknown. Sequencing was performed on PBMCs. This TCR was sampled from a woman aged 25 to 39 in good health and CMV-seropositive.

The CDR3 here is CAWSKSGRDNQPQHF. Here the CDR3 DNA reads TGTGCCTGGAGCAAGAGTGGACGGGACAATCAGCCCCAGCATTTT. The V gene is TRBV30, the J gene TRBJ1-5; D not certain. Per the germline V gene, CDR1 is GTSNPN and CDR2 is SVGIG (reference sequence). CDR3 size: 15 residues. V was trimmed by 3 bases and J by 3 bases, leaving 15 bases between them.